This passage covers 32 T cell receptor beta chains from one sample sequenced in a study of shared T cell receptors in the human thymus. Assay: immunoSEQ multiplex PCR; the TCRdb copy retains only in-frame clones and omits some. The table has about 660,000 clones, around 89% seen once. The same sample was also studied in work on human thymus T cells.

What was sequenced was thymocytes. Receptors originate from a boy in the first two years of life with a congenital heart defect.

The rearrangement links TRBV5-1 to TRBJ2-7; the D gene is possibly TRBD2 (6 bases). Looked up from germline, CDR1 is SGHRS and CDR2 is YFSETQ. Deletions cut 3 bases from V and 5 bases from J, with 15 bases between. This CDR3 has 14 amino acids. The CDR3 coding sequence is TGCGCCAGCAGCTCGGGGGACCCCCAGGACGAGCAGTACTTC. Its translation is CASSSGDPQDEQYF.

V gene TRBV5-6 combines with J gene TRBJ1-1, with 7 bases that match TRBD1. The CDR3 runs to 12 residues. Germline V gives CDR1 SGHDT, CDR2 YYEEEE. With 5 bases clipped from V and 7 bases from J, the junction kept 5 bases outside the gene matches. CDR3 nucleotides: TGTGCCAGCAGGTTTTACAGGGGTGAAGCTTTCTTT. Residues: CASRFYRGEAFF. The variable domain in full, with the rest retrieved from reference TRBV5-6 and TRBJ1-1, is DAGVTQSPTHLIKTRGQQVTLRCSPKSGHDTVSWYQQALGQGPQFIFQYYEEEERQRGNFPDRFSGHQFPNYSSELNVNALLLGDSALYLCASRFYRGEAFFGQGTRLTVV.

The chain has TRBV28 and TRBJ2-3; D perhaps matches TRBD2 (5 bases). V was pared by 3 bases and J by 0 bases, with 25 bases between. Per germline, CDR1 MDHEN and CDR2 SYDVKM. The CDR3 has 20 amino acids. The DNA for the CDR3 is TGTGCCAGCAGTTTCTCGTACGGGAAGTCCGCCGAGACTAGCACAGATACGCAGTATTTT. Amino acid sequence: CASSFSYGKSAETSTDTQYF. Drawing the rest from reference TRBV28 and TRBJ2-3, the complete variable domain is DVKVTQSSRYLVKRTGEKVFLECVQDMDHENMFWYRQDPGLGLRLIYFSYDVKMKEKGDIPEGYSVSREKKERFSLILESASTNQTSMYLCASSFSYGKSAETSTDTQYFGPGTRLTVL.

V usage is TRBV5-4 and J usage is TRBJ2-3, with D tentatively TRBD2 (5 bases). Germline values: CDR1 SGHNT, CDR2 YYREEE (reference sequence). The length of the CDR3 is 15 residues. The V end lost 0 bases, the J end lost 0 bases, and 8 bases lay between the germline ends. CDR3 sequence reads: CASSLGRTSTDTQYF. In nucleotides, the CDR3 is TGTGCCAGCAGCTTGGGACGGACTAGCACAGATACGCAGTATTTT.

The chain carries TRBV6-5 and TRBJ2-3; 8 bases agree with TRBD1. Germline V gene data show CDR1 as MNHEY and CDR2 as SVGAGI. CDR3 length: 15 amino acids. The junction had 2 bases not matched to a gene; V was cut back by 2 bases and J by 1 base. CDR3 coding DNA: TGTGCCAGCAGTTACCGGACAGGGCGCACAGATACGCAGTATTTT. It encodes CASSYRTGRTDTQYF.

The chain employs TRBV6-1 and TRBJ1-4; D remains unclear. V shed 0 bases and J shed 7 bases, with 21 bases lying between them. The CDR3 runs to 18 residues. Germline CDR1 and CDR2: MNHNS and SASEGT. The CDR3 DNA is TGTGCCAGCAGTGAAGCCCCGGCAGCGATGAGCCCTTTTGAAAAACTGTTTTTT. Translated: CASSEAPAAMSPFEKLFF.

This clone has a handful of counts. The DNA for the CDR3 is TGTGCCAGCAGCGTGAAGGGGGATCAGCCCCAGCATTTT. This sequence encodes CASSVKGDQPQHF. The chain joins TRBV5-6 to TRBJ1-5, with D possibly matching TRBD1 (6 bases). The germline V and J ends were trimmed by 4 bases and 5 bases, with 10 bases remaining between them. The CDR3 is 13 residues long. Per the germline V gene, CDR1 is SGHDT and CDR2 is YYEEEE.

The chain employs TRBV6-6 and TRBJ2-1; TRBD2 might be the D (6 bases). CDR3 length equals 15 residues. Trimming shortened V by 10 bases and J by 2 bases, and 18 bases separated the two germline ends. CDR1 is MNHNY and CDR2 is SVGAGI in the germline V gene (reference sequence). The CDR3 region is CATRPEGRTYNEQFF. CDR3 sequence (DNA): TGTGCCACGAGGCCGGAGGGGAGGACCTACAATGAGCAGTTCTTC.

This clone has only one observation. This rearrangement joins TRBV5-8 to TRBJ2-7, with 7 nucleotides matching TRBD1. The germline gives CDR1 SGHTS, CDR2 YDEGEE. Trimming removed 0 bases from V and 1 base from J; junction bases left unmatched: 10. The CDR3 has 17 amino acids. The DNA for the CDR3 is TGTGCCAGCAGCTTGGAGGGCCGGGACAGAGTTTCCTACGAGCAGTACTTC. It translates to CASSLEGRDRVSYEQYF. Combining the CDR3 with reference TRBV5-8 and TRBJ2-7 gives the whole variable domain EAGVTQSPTHLIKTRGQQATLRCSPISGHTSVYWYQQALGLGLQFLLWYDEGEERNRGNFPPRFSGRQFPNYSSELNVNALELEDSALYLCASSLEGRDRVSYEQYFGPGTRLTVT.

The CDR3 region is CASSLSGQGGYGYTF. The CDR3 nucleotides read TGTGCCAGCAGCTTGTCAGGGCAGGGAGGCTATGGCTACACCTTC. The chain uses TRBV5-6 and TRBJ1-2; D possibly corresponds to TRBD1 (5 bases). This CDR3 is 15 amino acids long. Germline V gives CDR1 SGHDT, CDR2 YYEEEE. The germline V and J ends were trimmed by 1 base and 4 bases, with 14 bases remaining between them.

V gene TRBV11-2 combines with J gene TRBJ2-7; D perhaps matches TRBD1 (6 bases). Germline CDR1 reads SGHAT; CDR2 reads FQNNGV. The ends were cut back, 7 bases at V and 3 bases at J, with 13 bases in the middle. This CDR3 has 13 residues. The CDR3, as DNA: TGTGCCAGCACCCGACAGGCCCTCTACGAGCAGTACTTC. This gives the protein CASTRQALYEQYF.

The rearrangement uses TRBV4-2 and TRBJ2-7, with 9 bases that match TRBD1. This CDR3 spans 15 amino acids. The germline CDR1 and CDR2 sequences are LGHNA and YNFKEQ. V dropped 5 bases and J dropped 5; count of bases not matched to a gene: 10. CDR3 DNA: TGTGCCAGCAGCGAACACCGGGACAGGGTCCACGAGCAGTACTTC. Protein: CASSEHRDRVHEQYF.

Here the CDR3 DNA reads TGTGCCAGCAGCTGTCGGACAGGCCACGCCTTGGCCTACGAGCAGTACTTC. Translated: CASSCRTGHALAYEQYF. V and J are TRBV7-2 and TRBJ2-7; 7 nucleotides match TRBD1. Trimming cost V 4 bases and J 2 bases; bases outside gene matches: 14. The CDR3 loop spans 17 amino acids. Germline V gene data show CDR1 as SGHTA and CDR2 as FQGNSA.

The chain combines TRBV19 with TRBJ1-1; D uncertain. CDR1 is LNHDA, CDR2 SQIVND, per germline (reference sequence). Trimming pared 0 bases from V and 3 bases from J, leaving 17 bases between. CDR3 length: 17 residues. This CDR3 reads CASSIDQRSDEHTEAFF. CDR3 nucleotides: TGTGCCAGTAGTATAGATCAACGGAGCGACGAGCACACTGAAGCTTTCTTT.

The CDR3 is CASSMTSGSTDTQYF. The CDR3 DNA sequence: TGTGCCAGCAGCATGACTAGCGGGAGCACAGATACGCAGTATTTT. The chain joins TRBV7-2 to TRBJ2-3; TRBD2 agrees at 10 bases. V was clipped by 5 bases and J by 0 bases; unmatched bases: 2. CDR1 is SGHTA, CDR2 FQGNSA, per germline. The CDR3 has 15 amino acids.

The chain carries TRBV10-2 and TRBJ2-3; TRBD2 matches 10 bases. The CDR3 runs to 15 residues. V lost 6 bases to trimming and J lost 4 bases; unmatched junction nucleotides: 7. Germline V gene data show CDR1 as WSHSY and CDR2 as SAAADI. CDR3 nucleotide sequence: TGCGCCAGCAGACGAGCGGGAGGGCCTTCAGATACGCAGTATTTT. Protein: CASRRAGGPSDTQYF.

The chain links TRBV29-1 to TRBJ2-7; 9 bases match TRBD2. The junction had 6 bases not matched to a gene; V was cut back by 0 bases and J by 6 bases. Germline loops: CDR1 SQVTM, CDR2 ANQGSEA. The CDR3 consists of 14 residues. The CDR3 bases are TGCAGCGTTGAAGAATCCAGCGGGAGGCCCGAGCAGTACTTC. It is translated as CSVEESSGRPEQYF.

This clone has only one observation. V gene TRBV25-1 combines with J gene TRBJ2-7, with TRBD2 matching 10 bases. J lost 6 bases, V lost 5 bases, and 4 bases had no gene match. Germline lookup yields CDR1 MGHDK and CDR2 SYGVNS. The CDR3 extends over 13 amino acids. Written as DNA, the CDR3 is TGTGCCAGCAGTAGCGGGAGGGCCTCCGAGCAGTACTTC. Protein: CASSSGRASEQYF.

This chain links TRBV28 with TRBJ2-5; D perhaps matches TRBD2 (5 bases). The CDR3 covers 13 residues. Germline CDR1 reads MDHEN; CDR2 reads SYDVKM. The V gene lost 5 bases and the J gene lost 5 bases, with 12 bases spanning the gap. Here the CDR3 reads CASSSRRRETQYF. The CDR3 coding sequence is TGTGCCAGCAGTAGCAGGAGGAGGGAGACCCAGTACTTC.

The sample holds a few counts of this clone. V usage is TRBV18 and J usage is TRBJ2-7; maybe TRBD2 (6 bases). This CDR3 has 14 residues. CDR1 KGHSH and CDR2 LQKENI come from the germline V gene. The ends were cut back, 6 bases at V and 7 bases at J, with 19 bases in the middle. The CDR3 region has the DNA TGTGCCAGCTCGTCCCCCCCGGGGGTGTATGAGCAGTACTTC. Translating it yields CASSSPPGVYEQYF.

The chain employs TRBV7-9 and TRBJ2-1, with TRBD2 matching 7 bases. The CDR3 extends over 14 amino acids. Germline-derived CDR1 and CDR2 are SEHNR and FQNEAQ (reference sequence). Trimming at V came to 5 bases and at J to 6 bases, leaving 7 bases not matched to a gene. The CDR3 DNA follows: TGTGCCAGCAGCGCCCCCGGGGGGATCAATGAGCAGTTCTTC. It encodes CASSAPGGINEQFF.

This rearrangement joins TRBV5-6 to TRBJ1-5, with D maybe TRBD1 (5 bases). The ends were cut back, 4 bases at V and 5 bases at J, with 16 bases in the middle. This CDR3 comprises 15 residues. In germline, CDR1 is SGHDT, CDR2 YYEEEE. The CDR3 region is CASSRAGTIDQPQHF. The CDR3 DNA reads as TGTGCCAGCAGCCGGGCTGGGACTATAGATCAGCCCCAGCATTTT.

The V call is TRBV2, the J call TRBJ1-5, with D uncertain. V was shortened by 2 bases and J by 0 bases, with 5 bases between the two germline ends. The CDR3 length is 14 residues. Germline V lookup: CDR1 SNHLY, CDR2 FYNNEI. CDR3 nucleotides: TGTGCCAGCAGTGAACGGGTTAGCAATCAGCCCCAGCATTTT. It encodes CASSERVSNQPQHF.

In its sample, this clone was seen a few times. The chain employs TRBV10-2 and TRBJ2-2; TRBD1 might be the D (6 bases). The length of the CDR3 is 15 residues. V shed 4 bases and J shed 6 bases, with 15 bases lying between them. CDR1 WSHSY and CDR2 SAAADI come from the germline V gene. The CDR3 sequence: CASSVQGRFAGELFF. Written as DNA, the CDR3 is TGCGCCAGCAGTGTCCAGGGGCGATTCGCCGGGGAGCTGTTTTTT.

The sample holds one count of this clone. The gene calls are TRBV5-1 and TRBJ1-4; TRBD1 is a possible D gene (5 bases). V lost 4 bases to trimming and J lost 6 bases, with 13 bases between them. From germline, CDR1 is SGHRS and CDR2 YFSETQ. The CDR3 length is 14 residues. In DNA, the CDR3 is TGCGCCAGCAGCGCCGGACAAGACTATGAAAAACTGTTTTTT. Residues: CASSAGQDYEKLFF.

CDR3 residues: CASSLGSSGGNTIYF. The CDR3 nucleotides read TGTGCCAGCAGCTTAGGGTCTTCGGGGGGAAACACCATATATTTT. The chain couples TRBV13 to TRBJ1-3; D unresolved. V lost 0 bases and J 4 bases, leaving 10 bases between the germline ends. The CDR3 is made up of 15 amino acids. Germline CDR1 and CDR2: PRHDT and FYEKMQ (reference sequence).

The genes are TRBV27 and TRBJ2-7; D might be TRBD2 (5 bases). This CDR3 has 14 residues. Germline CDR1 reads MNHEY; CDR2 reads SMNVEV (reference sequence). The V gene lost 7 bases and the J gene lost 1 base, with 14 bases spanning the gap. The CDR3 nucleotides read TGTGCCAGCAAGTGGGCAGGACTTTCCTACGAGCAGTACTTC. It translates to CASKWAGLSYEQYF.

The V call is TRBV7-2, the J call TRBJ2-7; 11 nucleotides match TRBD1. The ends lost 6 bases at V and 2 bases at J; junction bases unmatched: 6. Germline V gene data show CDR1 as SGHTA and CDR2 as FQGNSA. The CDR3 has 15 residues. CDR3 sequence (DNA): TGTGCCAGCAGACCTCCGGGACAGGGGGCCTACGAGCAGTACTTC. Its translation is CASRPPGQGAYEQYF.

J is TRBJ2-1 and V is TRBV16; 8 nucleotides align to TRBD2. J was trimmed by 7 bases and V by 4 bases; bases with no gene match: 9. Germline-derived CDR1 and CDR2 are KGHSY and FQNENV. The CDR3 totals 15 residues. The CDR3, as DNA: TGTGCCAGCAGCCTCAGGGAACTAGCGGTGAATGAGCAGTTCTTC. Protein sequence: CASSLRELAVNEQFF.

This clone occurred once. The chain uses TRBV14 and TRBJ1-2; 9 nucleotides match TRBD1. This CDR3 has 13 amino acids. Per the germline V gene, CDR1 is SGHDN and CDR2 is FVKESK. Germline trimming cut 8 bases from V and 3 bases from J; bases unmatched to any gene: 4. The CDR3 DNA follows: TGTGCCAGCCGGACAGGGGAGGACTATGGCTACACCTTC. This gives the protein CASRTGEDYGYTF. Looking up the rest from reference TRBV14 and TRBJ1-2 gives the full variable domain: EAGVTQFPSHSVIEKGQTVTLRCDPISGHDNLYWYRRVMGKEIKFLLHFVKESKQDESGMPNNRFLAERTGGTYSTLKVQPAELEDSGVYFCASRTGEDYGYTFGSGTRLTVV.

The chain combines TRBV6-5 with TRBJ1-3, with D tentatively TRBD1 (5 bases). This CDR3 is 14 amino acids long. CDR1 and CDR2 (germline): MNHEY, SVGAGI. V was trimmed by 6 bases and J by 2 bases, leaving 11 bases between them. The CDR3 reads CASSPGNPGNTIYF. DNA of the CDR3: TGTGCCAGCAGCCCAGGGAACCCTGGAAACACCATATATTTT.

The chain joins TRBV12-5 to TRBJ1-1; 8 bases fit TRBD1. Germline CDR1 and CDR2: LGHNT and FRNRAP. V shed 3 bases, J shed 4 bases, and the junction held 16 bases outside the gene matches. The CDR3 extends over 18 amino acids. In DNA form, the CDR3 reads TGTGCTAGTGGTTTTTGCCTTCCCGGACAGGGAAGAACCACTGAAGCTTTCTTT. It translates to CASGFCLPGQGRTTEAFF.